This TCR beta chain is drawn from a study of regulatory and conventional T cells in RAG deficiency. General study findings and limits: These Omenn syndrome Treg sorts may hold peripherally activated cells instead. Treg unique TCR beta sequences were approximately 96-fold fewer in Omenn syndrome and CID/AS patients than controls. Shorter CDR3s in all patient subsets; >80% Treg-Tconv overlap in Omenn.

V trimming: 6 bases; J trimming: 5 bases; junction bases outside the gene matches: 8. The CDR3 sequence is 14 residues long. The germline gives CDR1 MNHEY, CDR2 SVGAGI. Conventional CD4+ T cells were sorted from blood as CD25-low CD127-high cells. Clones were sequenced by immunoSEQ multiplex PCR, and TCRdb holds only the in-frame ones, with some missing. Of under 45,000 clones in the sample, 75% to 80% were seen once. Concerning this clone: Its target is not known. The sample carries other DNA sequences with the same CDR3.

These same records also appear under a second study, on regulatory T cells. This second study notes: The primer mix had 52 TRBV and 13 TRBJ primers. In patients, unique TRB V-J pairs were restricted and V/J usage skewed, especially in Tregs.

This chain links TRBV6-5 with TRBJ2-5, with TRBD2 matching 8 bases. Source material: CD4+ effector T cells sorted from blood. This clonotype was sampled from a human donor in good health. As DNA, the CDR3 is TGTGCCAGCAGATTCCCAGGCGGGGGGGAGACCCAGTACTTC. Its protein is CASRFPGGGETQYF.